The rows below give T cell receptor beta chains drawn from one sample of a study of tumor-infiltrating lymphocytes in localized non-small cell lung cancer. Profiled with immunoSEQ multiplex PCR; TCRdb holds only in-frame clones, not every one. Of some 10,000 clones in the sample, 50% to 75% were seen once. The sequencing input was uninvolved lung tissue not adjacent to the tumor. These receptors originate from a human donor with non-small cell lung cancer. Both conserved end residues are part of each CDR3. Fields, in order: V gene, J gene, D gene, clone size, CDR3 DNA, CDR3 protein. A D gene is named only where the DNA matches it firmly. Only part of the rows carry a size: once, few, many, or a class if the clone is expanded.

V gene: TRBV19
J gene: TRBJ1-1
D gene: TRBD1
clone size: NA
CDR3 DNA: TGTGCCAGTAGTATGGGGGGTCCCGGGACAGGGAGCAGCGAAGCTTTCTTT
CDR3 protein: CASSMGGPGTGSSEAFF

V gene: TRBV11-2
J gene: TRBJ2-7
D gene: TRBD2
clone size: NA
CDR3 DNA: TGTGCCAGCAGCGCGATTTCGGGACTAGCGGGCCACGAGCAGTACTTC
CDR3 protein: CASSAISGLAGHEQYF

V gene: TRBV7-9
J gene: TRBJ2-7
D gene: NA
clone size: once
CDR3 DNA: TGTGCCAGCAGCCAATCCCTACAGGGTTCTACCGAGCAGTACTTC
CDR3 protein: CASSQSLQGSTEQYF

V gene: TRBV9
J gene: TRBJ1-2
D gene: TRBD1
clone size: NA
CDR3 DNA: TGTGCCAGCAGCGTAGTCCCGACAGGGTTGGACTATGGCTACACCTTC
CDR3 protein: CASSVVPTGLDYGYTF

V gene: TRBV19
J gene: TRBJ1-2
D gene: NA
clone size: few
CDR3 DNA: TGTGCCAGTAGCCATGGAGGGGAATGGGCCTATGGCTACACCTTC
CDR3 protein: CASSHGGEWAYGYTF

V gene: TRBV28
J gene: TRBJ1-4
D gene: NA
clone size: once
CDR3 DNA: TGTGCCAGCCTGAGCTCGGGCTCGGAGGAAAAACTGTTTTTT
CDR3 protein: CASLSSGSEEKLFF

V gene: TRBV7-3
J gene: TRBJ2-7
D gene: TRBD1
clone size: few
CDR3 DNA: TGTGCCAGCAGCTTAACCGGGACAGGGGGAATCTACGAGCAGTACTTC
CDR3 protein: CASSLTGTGGIYEQYF

V gene: TRBV5-1
J gene: TRBJ2-1
D gene: TRBD2
clone size: once
CDR3 DNA: TGCGCCAGCAGCTTGGCCGGCGGGGGGACTTACAATGAGCAGTTCTTC
CDR3 protein: CASSLAGGGTYNEQFF

V gene: TRBV6-5
J gene: TRBJ2-5
D gene: NA
clone size: NA
CDR3 DNA: TGTGCCAGCAGTTATCGCGGGGTGGAGACCCAGTACTTC
CDR3 protein: CASSYRGVETQYF

V gene: TRBV7-2
J gene: TRBJ1-1
D gene: NA
clone size: NA
CDR3 DNA: TGTGCCAGCAGCTTATCCGCAGGGGTTACTGAAGCTTTCTTT
CDR3 protein: CASSLSAGVTEAFF

V gene: TRBV5-6
J gene: TRBJ1-1
D gene: TRBD1
clone size: NA
CDR3 DNA: TGTGCCAGCAGCGACGCCCTACCGGGACAGGGGTTCACGGGAGCTTTCTTT
CDR3 protein: CASSDALPGQGFTGAFF

V gene: TRBV29-1
J gene: TRBJ2-7
D gene: TRBD1
clone size: once
CDR3 DNA: TGCAGCGTTGAATCCTGGACAGGGGGCGAGCAGTACTTC
CDR3 protein: CSVESWTGGEQYF

V gene: TRBV4-2
J gene: TRBJ1-2
D gene: NA
clone size: few
CDR3 DNA: TGTGCCAGCACTCTGGGCGGGGGTGGCTACACCTTC
CDR3 protein: CASTLGGGGYTF

V gene: TRBV11-3
J gene: TRBJ1-4
D gene: TRBD1
clone size: medium-sized
CDR3 DNA: TGTGCCAGCAGCCCCCGCAGGGGGGCAGGAGAAAAACTGTTTTTT
CDR3 protein: CASSPRRGAGEKLFF

V gene: TRBV4-2
J gene: TRBJ2-1
D gene: TRBD1
clone size: NA
CDR3 DNA: TGTGCCAGCAGCCAAGTTTTCAGGACAGGGGATTGGAATGAGCAGTTCTTC
CDR3 protein: CASSQVFRTGDWNEQFF

V gene: TRBV6-1
J gene: TRBJ1-2
D gene: NA
clone size: NA
CDR3 DNA: TGTGCCAGCAGTGACCCCACGGGGGGTAACTATGGCTACACCTTC
CDR3 protein: CASSDPTGGNYGYTF